These T cell receptor beta chains were read from a single sample in a study of PD-1 blockade in classical Hodgkin lymphoma. The assay was immunoSEQ multiplex PCR, and TCRdb's table has in-frame clones only and misses some. The sample has over 25,000 clones, around three quarters seen once. The sample here was peripheral blood mononuclear cells (PBMCs), taken before the fourth cycle of nivolumab. The origin of the receptors is a human donor with classical Hodgkin lymphoma. Both conserved end residues are part of each CDR3. D genes are given only for firm matches. The size of a clone is reported for some rows only, either as once, few or many, or as a class for expanded clones.

V gene: TRBV7-3; D gene: -; J gene: TRBJ1-1; CDR3 length: 14; clone size: -; CDR3 DNA: TGTGCCAGCAGTTCGGGCAACGCTAACACTGAAGCTTTCTTT; CDR3 protein: CASSSGNANTEAFF
V gene: TRBV7-2; D gene: -; J gene: TRBJ1-5; CDR3 length: 15; clone size: -; CDR3 DNA: TGTGCCAGCAGCTCCAGCGGGGGTAGCAATCAGCCCCAGCATTTT; CDR3 protein: CASSSSGGSNQPQHF
V gene: TRBV27; D gene: TRBD2; J gene: TRBJ2-5; CDR3 length: 13; clone size: -; CDR3 DNA: TGTGCCAGCAGGGGACTAGATGAAGAGACCCAGTACTTC; CDR3 protein: CASRGLDEETQYF
V gene: TRBV10-3; D gene: -; J gene: TRBJ1-5; CDR3 length: 13; clone size: -; CDR3 DNA: TGTGCCATCAGTGTCGCCAACAATCAGCCCCAGCATTTT; CDR3 protein: CAISVANNQPQHF
V gene: TRBV13; D gene: TRBD1; J gene: TRBJ2-7; CDR3 length: 15; clone size: large; CDR3 DNA: TGTGCCAGCAGCCTCCGACAGGGAAACTCCTACGAGCAGTACTTC; CDR3 protein: CASSLRQGNSYEQYF
V gene: TRBV5-1; D gene: -; J gene: TRBJ1-2; CDR3 length: 12; clone size: -; CDR3 DNA: TGCGCCAGCAGCTTGGGCCAGGAGGGCTACACCTTC; CDR3 protein: CASSLGQEGYTF
V gene: TRBV9; D gene: -; J gene: TRBJ2-1; CDR3 length: 17; clone size: -; CDR3 DNA: TGTGCCAGCAGCGTTTACGGGAGTCATATCGTAAGCGATGAGCAGTTCTTC; CDR3 protein: CASSVYGSHIVSDEQFF
V gene: TRBV4-1; D gene: -; J gene: TRBJ1-5; CDR3 length: 15; clone size: medium-sized; CDR3 DNA: TGCGCCAGCAGCCAAGTTCTGGATTCCAATCAGCCCCAGCATTTT; CDR3 protein: CASSQVLDSNQPQHF
V gene: TRBV9; D gene: -; J gene: TRBJ2-3; CDR3 length: 14; clone size: -; CDR3 DNA: TGTGCCAGCAGCGTACGAGACGCCACAGATACGCAGTATTTT; CDR3 protein: CASSVRDATDTQYF
V gene: TRBV27; D gene: -; J gene: TRBJ2-7; CDR3 length: 13; clone size: -; CDR3 DNA: TGTGCCAGCAGTTTAACAGCCTCCTACGAGCAGTACTTC; CDR3 protein: CASSLTASYEQYF
V gene: TRBV6-5; D gene: -; J gene: TRBJ2-1; CDR3 length: 14; clone size: -; CDR3 DNA: TGTGCCAGCAGTTACTCGATGGCGGGGACCAGCGTGTTCTTC; CDR3 protein: CASSYSMAGTSVFF
V gene: TRBV7-3; D gene: TRBD2; J gene: TRBJ2-3; CDR3 length: 15; clone size: -; CDR3 DNA: TGTGCCAGCAGCTCGACGGGGGGTTTACGAGATACGCAGTATTTT; CDR3 protein: CASSSTGGLRDTQYF